The rows below give T cell receptor beta chains drawn from one sample of a study of shared clonotypes between healthy human individuals. Data came from immunoSEQ multiplex PCR; TCRdb stores just in-frame clones and leaves some out. The sample consists of fewer than 1.8 million clones, about 98.5% of them appearing once. Input material: naive CD4+ T cells sorted from blood. The receptors come from a man younger than 45 in good health. The CDR3 runs from the conserved cysteine through the conserved F or W. Fields, in order: CDR3 protein, J gene, V gene, D gene. A D gene is named only where the DNA matches it firmly.

CASSQDRGGRGHEQFF TRBJ2-1 TRBV4-3 TRBD2
CASSPMGEAYGYTF TRBJ1-2 TRBV18 .
CASSTIRVKRQGYEQYF TRBJ2-7 TRBV11-2 .
CASRTFEPTNEKLFF TRBJ1-4 TRBV28 .
CASSQGRTSGNHYEQYF TRBJ2-7 TRBV14 TRBD2
CASSQAPLRDEQFF TRBJ2-1 TRBV4-2 .
CASRETVFVRPQHF TRBJ1-5 TRBV6-1 .
CASSVVGGTVADTQYF TRBJ2-3 TRBV9 .
CASSLVTVYEQYF TRBJ2-7 TRBV28 .
CASSMVGTAAQINQPQHF TRBJ1-5 TRBV19 .
CASSWGTGIRNEQYF TRBJ2-7 TRBV27 TRBD1
CASSLGRSSYNEQFF TRBJ2-1 TRBV5-1 .
CASSFTESSYNEQFF TRBJ2-1 TRBV7-6 .
CSASGEVGGTDTQYF TRBJ2-3 TRBV29-1 .
CASSLGGGLLPNTEAFF TRBJ1-1 TRBV5-5 .
CASSPLTSSGLVTLYEQYF TRBJ2-7 TRBV7-6 .
CASSLDQMVTVGYTF TRBJ1-2 TRBV11-2 .
CASSLLRTDTQYF TRBJ2-3 TRBV5-1 .
CASSVAQGAIGYTF TRBJ1-2 TRBV9 TRBD1
CASSYGRAGGREKLFF TRBJ1-4 TRBV6-5 TRBD1
CASSVALRDRGDF TRBJ2-7 TRBV9 TRBD1
CASSLAANYGYTF TRBJ1-2 TRBV11-2 .
CASSIGSSPGELFF TRBJ2-2 TRBV19 .
CASSRVSYNEQFF TRBJ2-1 TRBV18 .
CASSLDSSGEQYF TRBJ2-7 TRBV4-3 .
CASSVMGSTDTQYF TRBJ2-3 TRBV9 .
CASTPRGQANTGELFF TRBJ2-2 TRBV5-4 .
CSVLAGSNTGELFF TRBJ2-2 TRBV29-1 .
CASSEKGAGQPQHF TRBJ1-5 TRBV6-1 TRBD1
CASSQRTGETQYF TRBJ2-5 TRBV27 .
CASSYIAGGYTQYF TRBJ2-3 TRBV7-6 TRBD2
CAWSPRRDTEAFF TRBJ1-1 TRBV30 .
CSARGRGEQYF TRBJ2-7 TRBV20-1 .
CASSHSPYEQYF TRBJ2-7 TRBV14 .
CSVFRGNYGYTF TRBJ1-2 TRBV29-1 .
CASSQIQGWEQFF TRBJ2-1 TRBV4-3 .
CASRGSTDTQYF TRBJ2-3 TRBV25-1 .
CATSRGAIYEQYF TRBJ2-7 TRBV15 .
CASSLDTASNEQFF TRBJ2-1 TRBV5-4 .
CASRLGVSNQPQHF TRBJ1-5 TRBV2 .
CAISGQGTETQYF TRBJ2-5 TRBV10-3 TRBD1
CASSQRLAGATDTQYF TRBJ2-3 TRBV4-1 TRBD2
CASSWTPGTDGYTF TRBJ1-2 TRBV5-6 TRBD1
CASSMVGQGAQIYGYTF TRBJ1-2 TRBV19 TRBD1
CASNLQGGEQYF TRBJ2-7 TRBV28 TRBD1
CASSLLAGTDTQYF TRBJ2-3 TRBV11-2 TRBD2
CAWKGERDSYEQYF TRBJ2-7 TRBV30 TRBD2
CASSHRGADTQYF TRBJ2-3 TRBV19 .
CASSPPNGLQQYF TRBJ2-7 TRBV28 .
CASSLPATIGGELFF TRBJ2-2 TRBV5-1 .